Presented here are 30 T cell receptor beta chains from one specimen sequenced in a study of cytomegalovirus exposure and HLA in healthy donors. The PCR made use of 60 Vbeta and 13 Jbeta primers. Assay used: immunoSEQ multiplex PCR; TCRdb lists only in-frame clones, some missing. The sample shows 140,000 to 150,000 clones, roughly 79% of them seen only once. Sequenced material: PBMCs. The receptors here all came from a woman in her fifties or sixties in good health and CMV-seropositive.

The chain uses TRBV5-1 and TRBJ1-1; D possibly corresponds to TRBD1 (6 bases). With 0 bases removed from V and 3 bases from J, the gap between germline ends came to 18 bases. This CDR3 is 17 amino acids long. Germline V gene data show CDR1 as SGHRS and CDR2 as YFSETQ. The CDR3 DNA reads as TGCGCCAGCAGCTTGGGAGGTTCGGGCAGGGGAGACACTGAAGCTTTCTTT. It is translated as CASSLGGSGRGDTEAFF.

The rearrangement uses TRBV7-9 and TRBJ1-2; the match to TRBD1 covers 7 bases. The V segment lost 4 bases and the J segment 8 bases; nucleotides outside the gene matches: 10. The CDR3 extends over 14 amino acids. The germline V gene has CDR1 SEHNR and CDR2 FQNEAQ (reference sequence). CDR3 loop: CASSSGTVPSGYTF. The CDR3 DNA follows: TGTGCCAGCAGCTCCGGGACAGTACCATCGGGCTACACCTTC.

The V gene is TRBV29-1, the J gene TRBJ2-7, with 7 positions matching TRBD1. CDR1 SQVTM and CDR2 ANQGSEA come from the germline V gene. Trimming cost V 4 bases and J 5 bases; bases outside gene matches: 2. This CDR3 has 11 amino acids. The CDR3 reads CSVAQGDEQYF. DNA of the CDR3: TGCAGCGTTGCCCAGGGGGACGAGCAGTACTTC.

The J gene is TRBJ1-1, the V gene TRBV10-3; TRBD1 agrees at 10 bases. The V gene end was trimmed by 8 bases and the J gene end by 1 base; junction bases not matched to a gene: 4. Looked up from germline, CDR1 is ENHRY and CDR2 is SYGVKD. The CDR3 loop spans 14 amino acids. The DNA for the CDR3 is TGTGCCATCGCTGGGACAGGGGAGAACACTGAAGCTTTCTTT. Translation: CAIAGTGENTEAFF.

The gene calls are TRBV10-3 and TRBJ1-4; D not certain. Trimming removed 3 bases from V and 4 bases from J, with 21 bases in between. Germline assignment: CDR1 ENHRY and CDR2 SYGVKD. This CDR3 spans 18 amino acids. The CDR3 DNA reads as TGTGCCATCAGTGATGCGGGCGGAACAGCTCTTAATAATGAAAAACTGTTTTTT. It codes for CAISDAGGTALNNEKLFF.

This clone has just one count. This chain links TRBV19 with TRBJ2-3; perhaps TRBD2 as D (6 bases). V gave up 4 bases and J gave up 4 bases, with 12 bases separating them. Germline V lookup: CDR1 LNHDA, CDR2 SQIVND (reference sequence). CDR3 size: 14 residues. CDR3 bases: TGTGCCAGTAGTACCGGGGTAGCGGCAGATACGCAGTATTTT. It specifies CASSTGVAADTQYF.

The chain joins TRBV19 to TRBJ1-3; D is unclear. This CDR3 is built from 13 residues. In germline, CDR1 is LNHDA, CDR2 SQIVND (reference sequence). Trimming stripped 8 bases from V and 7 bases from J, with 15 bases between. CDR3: CASPGPGSNTIYF. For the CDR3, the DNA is TGTGCCAGTCCCGGCCCGGGTAGCAACACCATATATTTT. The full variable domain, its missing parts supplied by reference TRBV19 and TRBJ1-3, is DGGITQSPKYLFRKEGQNVTLSCEQNLNHDAMYWYRQDPGQGLRLIYYSQIVNDFQKGDIAEGYSVSREKKESFPLTVTSAQKNPTAFYLCASPGPGSNTIYFGEGSWLTVV.

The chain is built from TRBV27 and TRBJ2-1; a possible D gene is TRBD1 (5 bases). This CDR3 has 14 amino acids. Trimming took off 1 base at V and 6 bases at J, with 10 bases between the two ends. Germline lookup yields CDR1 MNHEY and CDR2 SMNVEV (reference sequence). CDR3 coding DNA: TGTGCCAGCAGTTTATATAAGGGGTCCAATGAGCAGTTCTTC. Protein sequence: CASSLYKGSNEQFF.

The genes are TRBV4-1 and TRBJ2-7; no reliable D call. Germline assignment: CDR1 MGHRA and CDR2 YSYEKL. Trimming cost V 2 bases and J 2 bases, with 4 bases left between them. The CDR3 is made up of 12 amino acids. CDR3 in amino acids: CASSQTPYEQYF. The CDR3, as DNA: TGCGCCAGCAGCCAAACACCCTACGAGCAGTACTTC.

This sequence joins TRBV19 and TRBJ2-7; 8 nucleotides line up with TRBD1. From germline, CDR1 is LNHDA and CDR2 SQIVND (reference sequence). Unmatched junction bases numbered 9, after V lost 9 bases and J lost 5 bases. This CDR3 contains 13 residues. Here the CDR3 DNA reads TGTGCCAGAATAGGACAGGGATCCGACGAGCAGTACTTC. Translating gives CARIGQGSDEQYF.

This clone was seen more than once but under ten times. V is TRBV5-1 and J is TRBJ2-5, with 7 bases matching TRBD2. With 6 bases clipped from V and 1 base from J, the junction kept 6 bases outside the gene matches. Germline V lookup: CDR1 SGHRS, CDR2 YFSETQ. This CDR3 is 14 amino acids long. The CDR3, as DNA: TGCGCCAGCACCCAAGCGGGGCCCCAAGAGACCCAGTACTTC. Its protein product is CASTQAGPQETQYF.

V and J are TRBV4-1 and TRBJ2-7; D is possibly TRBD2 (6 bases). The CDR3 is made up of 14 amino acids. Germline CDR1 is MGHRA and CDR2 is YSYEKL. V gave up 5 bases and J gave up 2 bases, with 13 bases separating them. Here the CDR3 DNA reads TGCGCCAGCAGCTCGGGACTGTCCCCCTACGAGCAGTACTTC. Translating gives CASSSGLSPYEQYF.

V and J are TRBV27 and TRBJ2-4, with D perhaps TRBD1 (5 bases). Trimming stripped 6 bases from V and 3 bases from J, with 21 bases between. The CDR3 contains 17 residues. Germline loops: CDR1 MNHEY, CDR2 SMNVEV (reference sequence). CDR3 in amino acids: CASRRTTEYPVKNIQYF. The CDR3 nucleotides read TGTGCCAGCAGACGAACGACAGAATATCCTGTCAAAAACATTCAGTACTTC.

In DNA, the CDR3 is TGTGCCAGCAGGGGGACAGGGAGTTTAGGCGGCTACACCTTC. It yields the protein CASRGTGSLGGYTF. The chain couples TRBV6-1 to TRBJ1-2; TRBD1 matches 9 bases. Per germline, CDR1 MNHNS and CDR2 SASEGT. The length of the CDR3 is 14 residues. The V segment lost 6 bases and the J segment 8 bases; nucleotides outside the gene matches: 10.

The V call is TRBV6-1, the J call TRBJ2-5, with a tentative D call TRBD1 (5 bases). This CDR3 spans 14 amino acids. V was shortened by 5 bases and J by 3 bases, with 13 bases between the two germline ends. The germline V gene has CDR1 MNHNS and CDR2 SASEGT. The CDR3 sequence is CASSIGAREETQYF. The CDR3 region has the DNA TGTGCCAGCAGTATAGGAGCCAGGGAAGAGACCCAGTACTTC.

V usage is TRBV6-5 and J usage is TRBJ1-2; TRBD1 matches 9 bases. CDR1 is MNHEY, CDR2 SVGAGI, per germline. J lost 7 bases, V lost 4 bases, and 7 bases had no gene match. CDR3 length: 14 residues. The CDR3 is CASSWDRDTGGYTF. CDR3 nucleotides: TGTGCCAGCAGTTGGGACAGGGACACGGGTGGCTACACCTTC.

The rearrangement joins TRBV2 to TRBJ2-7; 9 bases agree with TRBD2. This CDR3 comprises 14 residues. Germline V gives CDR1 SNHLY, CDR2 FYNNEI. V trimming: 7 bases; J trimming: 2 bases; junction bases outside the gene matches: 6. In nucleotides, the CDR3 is TGTGCCAGCAAAGTAGCGGGAGCCCCCTACGAGCAGTACTTC. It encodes CASKVAGAPYEQYF. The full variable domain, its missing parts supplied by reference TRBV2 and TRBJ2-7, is EPEVTQTPSHQVTQMGQEVILRCVPISNHLYFYWYRQILGQKVEFLVSFYNNEISEKSEIFDDQFSVERPDGSNFTLKIRSTKLEDSAMYFCASKVAGAPYEQYFGPGTRLTVT.

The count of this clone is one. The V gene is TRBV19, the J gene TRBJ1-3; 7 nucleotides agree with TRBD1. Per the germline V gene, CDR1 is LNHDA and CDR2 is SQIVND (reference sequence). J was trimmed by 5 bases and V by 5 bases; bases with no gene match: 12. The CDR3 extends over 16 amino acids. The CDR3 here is CASSPPYRDRRNTIYF. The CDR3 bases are TGTGCCAGTAGTCCCCCTTACCGGGACAGACGAAACACCATATATTTT.

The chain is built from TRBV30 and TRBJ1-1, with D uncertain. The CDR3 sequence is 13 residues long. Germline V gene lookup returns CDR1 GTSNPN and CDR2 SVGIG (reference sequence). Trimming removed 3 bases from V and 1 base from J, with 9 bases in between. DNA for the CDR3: TGTGCCTGGAGGTTCGAGCCGAACACTGAAGCTTTCTTT. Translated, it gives CAWRFEPNTEAFF.

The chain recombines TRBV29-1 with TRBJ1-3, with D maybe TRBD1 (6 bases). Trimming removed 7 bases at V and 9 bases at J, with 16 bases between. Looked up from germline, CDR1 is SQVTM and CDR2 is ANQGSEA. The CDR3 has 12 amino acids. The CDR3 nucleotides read TGCAGCGCCGGACAGTCGGCTGGCACCATATATTTT. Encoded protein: CSAGQSAGTIYF.

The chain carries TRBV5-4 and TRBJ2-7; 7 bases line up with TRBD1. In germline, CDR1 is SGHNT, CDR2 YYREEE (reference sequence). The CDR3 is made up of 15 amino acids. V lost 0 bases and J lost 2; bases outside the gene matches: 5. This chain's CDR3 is CASSLVETGPYEQYF. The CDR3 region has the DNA TGTGCCAGCAGCTTGGTTGAGACAGGGCCCTACGAGCAGTACTTC. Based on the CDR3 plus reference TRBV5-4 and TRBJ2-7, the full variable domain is ETGVTQSPTHLIKTRGQQVTLRCSSQSGHNTVSWYQQALGQGPQFIFQYYREEENGRGNFPPRFSGLQFPNYSSELNVNALELDDSALYLCASSLVETGPYEQYFGPGTRLTVT.

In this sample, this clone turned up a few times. The CDR3 spells CASSFLAGPTDTQYF. DNA for the CDR3: TGTGCCAGCAGCTTCCTAGCGGGCCCCACAGATACGCAGTATTTT. The chain joins TRBV7-6 to TRBJ2-3; 8 bases match TRBD2. V shed 3 bases, J shed 2 bases, and the junction held 4 bases outside the gene matches. From germline, CDR1 is SGHVS and CDR2 FNYEAQ. The CDR3 covers 15 residues.

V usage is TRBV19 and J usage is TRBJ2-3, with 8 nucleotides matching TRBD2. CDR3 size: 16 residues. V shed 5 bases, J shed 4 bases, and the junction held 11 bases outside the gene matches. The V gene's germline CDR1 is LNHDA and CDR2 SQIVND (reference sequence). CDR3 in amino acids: CASSEGGGRRSDTQYF. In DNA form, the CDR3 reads TGTGCCAGTAGTGAGGGTGGCGGGAGGCGGTCAGATACGCAGTATTTT.

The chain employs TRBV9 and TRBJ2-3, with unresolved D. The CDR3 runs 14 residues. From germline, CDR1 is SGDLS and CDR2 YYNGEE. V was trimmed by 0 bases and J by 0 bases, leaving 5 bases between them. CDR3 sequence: CASSVGGSTDTQYF. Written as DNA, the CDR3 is TGTGCCAGCAGCGTAGGCGGTAGCACAGATACGCAGTATTTT.

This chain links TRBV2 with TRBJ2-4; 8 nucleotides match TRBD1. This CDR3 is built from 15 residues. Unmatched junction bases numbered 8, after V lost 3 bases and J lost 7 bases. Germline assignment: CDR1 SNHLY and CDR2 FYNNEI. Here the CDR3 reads CASSEIRGQRNIQYF. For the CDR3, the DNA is TGTGCCAGCAGTGAGATCAGGGGGCAGAGGAACATTCAGTACTTC.

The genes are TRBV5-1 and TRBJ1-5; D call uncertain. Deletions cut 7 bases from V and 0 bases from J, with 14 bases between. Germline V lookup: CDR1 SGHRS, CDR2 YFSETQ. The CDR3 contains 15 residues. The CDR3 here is CASSRSGDSNQPQHF. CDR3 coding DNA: TGCGCCAGCTCACGGTCCGGAGATAGCAATCAGCCCCAGCATTTT.

CDR3 protein: CASSGTPNTEAFF. The CDR3, as DNA: TGTGCCAGCTCAGGGACACCGAACACTGAAGCTTTCTTT. The rearrangement uses TRBV18 and TRBJ1-1; a weak D match, TRBD1 (6 bases). V lost 5 bases and J 1 base, leaving 8 bases between the germline ends. Germline CDR1 KGHSH, CDR2 LQKENI. CDR3 length: 13 amino acids.

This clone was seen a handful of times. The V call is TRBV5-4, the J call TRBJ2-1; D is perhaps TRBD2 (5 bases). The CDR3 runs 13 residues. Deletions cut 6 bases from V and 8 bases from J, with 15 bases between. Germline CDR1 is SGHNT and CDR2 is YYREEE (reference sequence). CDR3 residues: CASILRPGDEQFF. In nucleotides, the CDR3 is TGTGCCAGCATCCTCAGGCCCGGGGATGAGCAGTTCTTC.

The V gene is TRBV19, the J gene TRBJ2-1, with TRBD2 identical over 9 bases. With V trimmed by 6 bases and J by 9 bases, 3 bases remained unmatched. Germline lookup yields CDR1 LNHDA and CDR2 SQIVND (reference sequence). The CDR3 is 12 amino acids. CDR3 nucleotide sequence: TGTGCCAGTAGACGGGGACTAGCTGAGCAGTTCTTC. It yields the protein CASRRGLAEQFF. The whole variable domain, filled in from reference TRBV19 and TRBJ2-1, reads DGGITQSPKYLFRKEGQNVTLSCEQNLNHDAMYWYRQDPGQGLRLIYYSQIVNDFQKGDIAEGYSVSREKKESFPLTVTSAQKNPTAFYLCASRRGLAEQFFGPGTRLTVL.

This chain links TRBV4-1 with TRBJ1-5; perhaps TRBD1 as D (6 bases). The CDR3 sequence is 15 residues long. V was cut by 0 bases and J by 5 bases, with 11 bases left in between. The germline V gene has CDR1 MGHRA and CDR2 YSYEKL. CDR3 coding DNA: TGCGCCAGCAGCCAAGAGGTTAGGGGGTATCAGCCCCAGCATTTT. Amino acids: CASSQEVRGYQPQHF.